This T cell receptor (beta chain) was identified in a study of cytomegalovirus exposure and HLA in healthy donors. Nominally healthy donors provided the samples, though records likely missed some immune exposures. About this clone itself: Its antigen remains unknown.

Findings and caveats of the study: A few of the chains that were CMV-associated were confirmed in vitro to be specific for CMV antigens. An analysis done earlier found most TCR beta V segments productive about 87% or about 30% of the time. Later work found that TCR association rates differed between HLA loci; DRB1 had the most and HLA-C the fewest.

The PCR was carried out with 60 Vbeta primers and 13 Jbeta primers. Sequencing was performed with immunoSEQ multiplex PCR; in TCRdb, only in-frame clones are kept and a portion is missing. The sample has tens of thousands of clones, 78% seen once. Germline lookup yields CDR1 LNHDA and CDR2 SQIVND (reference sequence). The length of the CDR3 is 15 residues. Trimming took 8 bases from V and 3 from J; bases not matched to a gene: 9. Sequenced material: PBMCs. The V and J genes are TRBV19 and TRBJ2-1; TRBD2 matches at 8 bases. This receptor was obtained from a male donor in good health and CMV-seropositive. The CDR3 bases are TGTGCCAGTTCAGCCGGGGGGGTGGGCTACAATGAGCAGTTCTTC. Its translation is CASSAGGVGYNEQFF.